This is a list of T cell receptor beta chains from one sample in a study of blood T cell repertoires in COVID-19. Sequencing was performed with immunoSEQ multiplex PCR; in TCRdb, only in-frame clones are kept and a portion is missing. The sample records 200,000 to 250,000 clones, about 79% being singletons. What was sequenced was peripheral blood. All receptors derive from a man aged 45 to 65 with active or convalescent COVID-19. Each CDR3 is given with its conserved first and last residue. A D gene is named only where the DNA matches it firmly. Rows may omit the clone size; those that give it use once, few, many or a size class.

cdr3_nt: TGCGCCAGCAGCGTGATGATGGGGCCCACTGAAGCTTTCTTT
cdr3_aa: CASSVMMGPTEAFF
j_call: TRBJ1-1
d_call: NA
v_call: TRBV5-1
clone_size: NA

cdr3_nt: TGTGCCAGCAGTCAGGGCACAGGGGGCCATCAGCCCCAGCATTTT
cdr3_aa: CASSQGTGGHQPQHF
j_call: TRBJ1-5
d_call: TRBD1
v_call: TRBV6-2/TRBV6-3
clone_size: NA

cdr3_nt: TGTGCCAGCAGTTACGGAGGGTATTATAGCAATCAGCCCCAGCATTTT
cdr3_aa: CASSYGGYYSNQPQHF
j_call: TRBJ1-5
d_call: NA
v_call: TRBV6-2/TRBV6-3
clone_size: NA

cdr3_nt: TGCAGTGCTAGTCGGACTTTGGTATACAATGAGCAGTTCTTC
cdr3_aa: CSASRTLVYNEQFF
j_call: TRBJ2-1
d_call: NA
v_call: TRBV20-1
clone_size: NA

cdr3_nt: TGCGCCAGCAGCTTCCTAGCGGATGGAGAGACCCAGTACTTC
cdr3_aa: CASSFLADGETQYF
j_call: TRBJ2-5
d_call: TRBD2
v_call: TRBV5-1
clone_size: NA

cdr3_nt: TGCGCCAGCAGCCCCGGACAGGGCCCCGAGGGGAACACTGAAGCTTTCTTT
cdr3_aa: CASSPGQGPEGNTEAFF
j_call: TRBJ1-1
d_call: TRBD1
v_call: TRBV4-1
clone_size: NA

cdr3_nt: TGTGCCACCAGCAGAGATAGAGAGGCGTATACGCAGTATTTT
cdr3_aa: CATSRDREAYTQYF
j_call: TRBJ2-3
d_call: NA
v_call: TRBV15
clone_size: NA

cdr3_nt: TGTGCCAGCAGCTTATTAGGGGGCCGAAATTCACCCCTCCACTTT
cdr3_aa: CASSLLGGRNSPLHF
j_call: TRBJ1-6
d_call: TRBD1
v_call: TRBV7-2
clone_size: NA

cdr3_nt: TGTGCCAGCAGCCAAGTTGGTGCGGCGGGACTCTATGGCTACACCTTC
cdr3_aa: CASSQVGAAGLYGYTF
j_call: TRBJ1-2
d_call: NA
v_call: TRBV3-1/TRBV3-2
clone_size: NA

cdr3_nt: TGCGCCAGCACCCATGGACTAGCGGACTACTACGAGCAGTACTTC
cdr3_aa: CASTHGLADYYEQYF
j_call: TRBJ2-7
d_call: TRBD2
v_call: TRBV5-1
clone_size: NA

cdr3_nt: TGTGCCAGCGGCCCTACGACAGGGGGCTGGAACACTGAAGCTTTCTTT
cdr3_aa: CASGPTTGGWNTEAFF
j_call: TRBJ1-1
d_call: TRBD1
v_call: TRBV9
clone_size: NA

cdr3_nt: TGTGCCTGGGCGGGACAGGGAGGTGGCGAGCAGTACTTC
cdr3_aa: CAWAGQGGGEQYF
j_call: TRBJ2-7
d_call: TRBD1
v_call: TRBV30
clone_size: NA

cdr3_nt: TGTGCCAGCAGCCACGAGGTTCCCGACGAGCAGTACTTC
cdr3_aa: CASSHEVPDEQYF
j_call: TRBJ2-7
d_call: NA
v_call: TRBV5-6
clone_size: NA

cdr3_nt: TGCAGCGTTGGTGAGAGTTCGGGTTCACCCCTCCACTTT
cdr3_aa: CSVGESSGSPLHF
j_call: TRBJ1-6
d_call: NA
v_call: TRBV29-1
clone_size: NA

cdr3_nt: TGTGCCAGCAGCACCCTGAGGCGGGGGGCAAATGAGCAGTTCTTC
cdr3_aa: CASSTLRRGANEQFF
j_call: TRBJ2-1
d_call: TRBD2
v_call: TRBV11-2
clone_size: NA

cdr3_nt: TGCGCCAGCAGCCAAGCCCGACAGGGCAGGGCAGATACGCAGTATTTT
cdr3_aa: CASSQARQGRADTQYF
j_call: TRBJ2-3
d_call: TRBD1
v_call: TRBV4-1
clone_size: NA

cdr3_nt: TGCAGTGCTAGTCGACAGGGTGAGACTGAAGCTTTCTTT
cdr3_aa: CSASRQGETEAFF
j_call: TRBJ1-1
d_call: TRBD1
v_call: TRBV20-1
clone_size: once

cdr3_nt: TGTGCCAGCAGTTACGAGCCCTTCTATAATTCACCCCTCCACTTT
cdr3_aa: CASSYEPFYNSPLHF
j_call: TRBJ1-6
d_call: NA
v_call: TRBV6-2/TRBV6-3
clone_size: few

cdr3_nt: TGTGCCAGCAGCCTAGGGGGGGTTTCCTACGAGCAGTACTTC
cdr3_aa: CASSLGGVSYEQYF
j_call: TRBJ2-7
d_call: NA
v_call: TRBV7-2
clone_size: NA

cdr3_nt: TGCGCCAGCAGCTCCGGTGCCCCCCACCATAATTCACCCCTCCACTTT
cdr3_aa: CASSSGAPHHNSPLHF
j_call: TRBJ1-6
d_call: NA
v_call: TRBV5-1
clone_size: NA

cdr3_nt: TGTGCCAGTAGTACGTGGACAGCCTCTGGGGCCAACGTCCTGACTTTC
cdr3_aa: CASSTWTASGANVLTF
j_call: TRBJ2-6
d_call: NA
v_call: TRBV19
clone_size: once

cdr3_nt: TGTGCCAGCAGCTTACAGGCGGGCCAGCCCCAGCATTTT
cdr3_aa: CASSLQAGQPQHF
j_call: TRBJ1-5
d_call: NA
v_call: TRBV7-2
clone_size: few

cdr3_nt: TGTGCCAGCAGTTTGGGCCCCGACGGTTACGAGCAGTACTTC
cdr3_aa: CASSLGPDGYEQYF
j_call: TRBJ2-7
d_call: NA
v_call: TRBV28
clone_size: NA

cdr3_nt: TGTGCCAGCAGCTTAGTTGGACAGGGATCGTCTGGGGCCAACGTCCTGACTTTC
cdr3_aa: CASSLVGQGSSGANVLTF
j_call: TRBJ2-6
d_call: TRBD1
v_call: TRBV7-9
clone_size: NA

cdr3_nt: TGTGCCAGCAGTTACCTTCGGACAGGGGGGGAGACCCAGTACTTC
cdr3_aa: CASSYLRTGGETQYF
j_call: TRBJ2-5
d_call: TRBD1
v_call: TRBV6-5
clone_size: NA

cdr3_nt: TGCGCCAGCAGCCCGGAGGGGGCGGGGGGCCCTCTATCCTACAATGAGCAGTTCTTC
cdr3_aa: CASSPEGAGGPLSYNEQFF
j_call: TRBJ2-1
d_call: NA
v_call: TRBV5-1
clone_size: NA

cdr3_nt: TGTGCCAGCAGCCAAGATCGGGAGACTGAGGGCGAGCAGTACTTC
cdr3_aa: CASSQDRETEGEQYF
j_call: TRBJ2-7
d_call: NA
v_call: TRBV14
clone_size: NA

cdr3_nt: TGTGCCAGCAGCCAAGGAGGCCGGGTAAACACCGGGGAGCTGTTTTTT
cdr3_aa: CASSQGGRVNTGELFF
j_call: TRBJ2-2
d_call: NA
v_call: TRBV3-1/TRBV3-2
clone_size: NA

cdr3_nt: TGTGCCAGCAGCTTAGCGGGAGCTATGTGGGGCTACACCTTC
cdr3_aa: CASSLAGAMWGYTF
j_call: TRBJ1-2
d_call: NA
v_call: TRBV7-9
clone_size: NA

cdr3_nt: TGCGCCAGCAGCTTGTCCGGGACTAGCGGTTACACCGGGGAGCTGTTTTTT
cdr3_aa: CASSLSGTSGYTGELFF
j_call: TRBJ2-2
d_call: TRBD2
v_call: TRBV5-1
clone_size: NA

cdr3_nt: TGTGCCAGTAGATCGGACAGAAGTAACTCCTATAATTCACCCCTCCACTTT
cdr3_aa: CASRSDRSNSYNSPLHF
j_call: TRBJ1-6
d_call: NA
v_call: TRBV19
clone_size: NA

cdr3_nt: TGTGCCAGCAGCTTACGACAGGGGGCATTAGCTTTCTTT
cdr3_aa: CASSLRQGALAFF
j_call: TRBJ1-1
d_call: TRBD1
v_call: TRBV7-2
clone_size: NA

cdr3_nt: TGCGCCAGCAGCCAAGAGAAAGGGGTCTTAAACATTCAGTACTTC
cdr3_aa: CASSQEKGVLNIQYF
j_call: TRBJ2-4
d_call: NA
v_call: TRBV4-3
clone_size: once

cdr3_nt: TGTGCCAGCAGCTCATTAGAGGATAATTCACCCCTCCACTTT
cdr3_aa: CASSSLEDNSPLHF
j_call: TRBJ1-6
d_call: NA
v_call: TRBV7-9
clone_size: NA

cdr3_nt: TGTGCCAGCAGCTTGGAGGGACTGTATAATTCACCCCTCCACTTT
cdr3_aa: CASSLEGLYNSPLHF
j_call: TRBJ1-6
d_call: NA
v_call: TRBV5-4
clone_size: NA

cdr3_nt: TGTGCCAGCCGACAGGGGGGTACCGGGGAGCTGTTTTTT
cdr3_aa: CASRQGGTGELFF
j_call: TRBJ2-2
d_call: TRBD1
v_call: TRBV12-3/TRBV12-4
clone_size: NA

cdr3_nt: TGTGCCAGCAGCCACGGAGGACTGGACGGGGAGCTGTTTTTT
cdr3_aa: CASSHGGLDGELFF
j_call: TRBJ2-2
d_call: NA
v_call: TRBV3-1/TRBV3-2
clone_size: NA

cdr3_nt: TGCGCCAGCCGATCGTCAGGGGAGCGAATCACGAACATTCAGTACTTC
cdr3_aa: CASRSSGERITNIQYF
j_call: TRBJ2-4
d_call: NA
v_call: TRBV23-1
clone_size: NA

cdr3_nt: TGTGCCAGCAGTGGTAACAGGGGTCTAAACATTCAGTACTTC
cdr3_aa: CASSGNRGLNIQYF
j_call: TRBJ2-4
d_call: TRBD1
v_call: TRBV9
clone_size: NA

cdr3_nt: TGTGCCAGTAGTCCAGGGGGCAATCAGCCCCAGCATTTT
cdr3_aa: CASSPGGNQPQHF
j_call: TRBJ1-5
d_call: NA
v_call: TRBV19
clone_size: NA